The 17 T cell receptor beta chains reported below all come from one sample, sequenced in a study of blood T cells in healthy people across ages. Together with a sample-barcoded 5' primer, a J-beta primer mix was included in a second PCR lasting about 7 to 11 cycles. TCRdb reanalysed the 5' RACE reads using MiXCR and keeps one entry per CDR3 protein. The sample contains hundreds of thousands of distinct CDR3 sequences, more than 45% of which appear only once. Sequencing used blood. These receptors all come from a man between 60 and 75 years old in good health.

The chain combines TRBV20-1 with TRBJ2-3; D may correspond to TRBD1 or TRBD2 (5 bases each). Between the trimmed V and J ends, which lost 0 bases and 7 bases, there was a span of 20 bases. Germline CDR1 DFQATT, CDR2 SNEGSKA (reference sequence). The CDR3 has 16 amino acids. The CDR3: CSARDPGRSPENTQYF. The CDR3, as DNA: TGCAGTGCTAGAGATCCAGGGAGAAGTCCCGAGAATACGCAGTATTTT.

This chain connects TRBV4-1 to TRBJ2-3; D gene ambiguous. CDR1 and CDR2 from the germline V gene are MGHRA and YSYEKL. V gave up 2 bases and J gave up 2 bases, with 11 bases separating them. The CDR3 has 15 residues. CDR3 region: CASSQQQTLTDTQYF. The CDR3 DNA sequence: TGCGCCAGCAGCCAACAACAGACCCTCACAGATACGCAGTATTTT.

The gene calls are TRBV4-2 and TRBJ2-1; 7 bases match TRBD2. V gave up 0 bases and J gave up 9 bases; unmatched junction bases: 11. Germline assignment: CDR1 LGHNA and CDR2 YNFKEQ. The CDR3 consists of 16 residues. The CDR3 DNA reads as TGTGCCAGCAGCCAAGAAGGGAGCGGGATAGGGATTGAGCAGTTCTTC. As protein: CASSQEGSGIGIEQFF.

This clonotype has a handful of counts. CDR3 nucleotides: TGTGCCAGCAGCCCACAACCGGGACAGGGGGCAGTGGATGAGCAGTTCTTC. The encoded protein is CASSPQPGQGAVDEQFF. The chain is built from TRBV4-2 and TRBJ2-1, with 12 bases matching TRBD1. CDR1 and CDR2 from the germline V gene are LGHNA and YNFKEQ. The ends lost 4 bases at V and 8 bases at J; junction bases unmatched: 12. This CDR3 has 17 residues.

The chain couples TRBV5-1 to TRBJ2-1, with 7 bases that match TRBD2. The J call is in doubt because the DNA end fits TRBJ2-7 better. The CDR3 runs 18 residues. Germline V gives CDR1 SGHRS, CDR2 YFSETQ. The CDR3: CASSPGLTAGVAYNEQYF. The CDR3 coding sequence is TGCGCCAGCAGCCCCGGACTGACTGCGGGAGTCGCCTACAATGAGCAGTACTTC.

This clonotype turned up a few times. The chain links TRBV28 to TRBJ2-6; D is possibly TRBD1 or TRBD2 (6 bases each). The germline gives CDR1 MDHEN, CDR2 SYDVKM. The CDR3 length is 15 residues. Trimming removed 5 bases from V and 2 bases from J, with 10 bases in between. The DNA of the CDR3 is TGTGCCAGCAGTGAGGGGGGTACTGGGGCCAACGTCCTGACTTTC. Translating it yields CASSEGGTGANVLTF.

A note on this clonotype: Just one base apart from a much larger clone, this may be a read error. The chain has TRBV29-1 and TRBJ2-1; no firm D call. CDR1 is SQVTM and CDR2 is ANQGSEA in the germline V gene. The CDR3 runs 14 residues. CDR3 coding DNA: TGCAGCGTTGATTCTGAAACCTCCTACAATGGGCAGTTCTTC. Translation gives CSVDSETSYNGQFF.

The CDR3 is CASSSISMFGYTF. In DNA form, the CDR3 reads TGTGCCAGCAGTTCCATATCTATGTTCGGCTACACCTTC. The rearrangement uses TRBV6-1 and TRBJ1-2, with D uncertain. Trimming removed 5 bases from V and 8 bases from J, with 15 bases in between. The CDR3 covers 13 residues. Germline-derived CDR1 and CDR2 are MNHNS and SASEGT.

The rearrangement joins TRBV6-1 to TRBJ1-2, with 7 positions matching TRBD1. Trimming at V came to 6 bases and at J to 6 bases, leaving 7 bases not matched to a gene. The V gene's germline CDR1 is MNHNS and CDR2 SASEGT. This CDR3 has 13 residues. CDR3 protein: CASSPAGGDGYTF. Here the CDR3 DNA reads TGTGCCAGCAGCCCCGCAGGGGGGGATGGCTACACCTTC.

The chain joins TRBV28 to TRBJ2-7; no clear D. The CDR3 is 12 amino acids. Germline CDR1 is MDHEN and CDR2 is SYDVKM. Trimming took off 2 bases at V and 2 bases at J, with 4 bases between the two ends. CDR3 protein: CASSLLTYEQYF. The CDR3 nucleotides read TGTGCCAGCAGTTTACTAACCTACGAGCAGTACTTC.

The CDR3 loop is CSVEDWVGAGKRTRYGYTF. The CDR3 coding sequence is TGCAGCGTTGAAGATTGGGTGGGAGCCGGGAAGCGAACTCGATATGGCTACACCTTC. The chain uses TRBV29-1 and TRBJ1-2; D gene unclear. V dropped 0 bases and J dropped 5 bases, with 28 bases sitting between them. This CDR3 is 19 amino acids long. The V gene's germline CDR1 is SQVTM and CDR2 ANQGSEA.

With respect to this clonotype: One base away lies a much larger clone, so this may be a sequencing read error. The V call is TRBV20-1, the J call TRBJ2-7, with D possibly TRBD1 on 6 matching bases. Per the germline V gene, CDR1 is DFQATT and CDR2 is SNEGSKA (reference sequence). V was shortened by 6 bases and J by 6 bases, with 15 bases between the two germline ends. This CDR3 has 12 residues. The CDR3 reads CSAARGPREQYF. CDR3 DNA sequence: TGCAGTGCAGCCAGGGGACCTCGCGAGCAGTACTTC.

V gene TRBV12-3 or TRBV12-4 combines with J gene TRBJ2-7, with 8 positions matching TRBD2. The CDR3 loop spans 14 amino acids. V shed 6 bases, J shed 7 bases, and the junction held 11 bases outside the gene matches. This CDR3 is CASSPGGALEEQYF. As DNA, the CDR3 is TGTGCCAGCAGCCCGGGGGGGGCCCTAGAAGAGCAGTACTTC.

This clonotype was seen a handful of times. This chain links TRBV6-1 with TRBJ2-2, with D tentatively TRBD1 (6 bases). Between the trimmed V and J ends, which lost 1 base and 2 bases, there was a span of 14 bases. CDR1 and CDR2 (germline): MNHNS, SASEGT. The CDR3 consists of 17 residues. CDR3 in amino acids: CASSEERQGFNTGELFF. CDR3 DNA sequence: TGTGCCAGCAGTGAAGAACGCCAGGGGTTCAACACCGGGGAGCTGTTTTTT.

The CDR3 region has the DNA TGTGCCAGCAGCACGAACGCCGGGGGATACTACGAGCAGTACTTC. This translates into CASSTNAGGYYEQYF. The rearrangement uses TRBV7-2 and TRBJ2-7; weak D call: TRBD2 (6 bases). CDR1 SGHTA and CDR2 FQGNSA come from the germline V gene. The CDR3 runs 15 residues. Trimming left V 5 bases short and J 3 bases short, with 17 bases between.

Points on this clonotype: Being one base from a much bigger clone, this may be a read error. The chain is built from TRBV9 and TRBJ2-7; D gene ambiguous. CDR3 length: 14 residues. The ends were cut back, 2 bases at V and 4 bases at J, with 13 bases in the middle. Germline CDR1 SGDLS, CDR2 YYNGEE. CDR3 sequence: CASSVRADGYEQYF. The DNA of the CDR3 is TGTGCCAGCAGCGTTCGAGCAGACGGGTACGAGCAGTACTTC.

The V and J genes are TRBV4-2 and TRBJ2-4; no clear D gene. The CDR3 contains 15 residues. Germline lookup yields CDR1 LGHNA and CDR2 YNFKEQ. V was trimmed by 4 bases and J by 0 bases, leaving 10 bases between them. The CDR3 DNA is TGTGCCAGCAGCCCCGGAGCTATAGCCAAAAACATTCAGTACTTC. This encodes CASSPGAIAKNIQYF.